This T cell receptor (beta chain) was captured in a study of T cells expressing NK-cell markers. Study-level background: Sorted CD3+CD56-NKG2C+, CD3+CD56+NKG2C- and CD3+CD56+NKG2C+ T cells were the source of the TCR beta repertoires.

CDR3 size: 15 residues. Looked up from germline, CDR1 is MNHEY and CDR2 is SVGAGI. Generation of TCR beta cDNA was performed by 5'RACE template switching incorporating UMIs. TCRdb reprocessed the 5' RACE reads and stores each CDR3 protein as one record, lacking DNA. This sample's clone table lists about 160,000 distinct CDR3 sequences. Sequencing used blood T cells: a sorted CD56 or NKG2C T cell subset, CD4+ or CD8+ T cells, or bulk PBMC T cells (not recorded which). The chain has TRBV6-5 and TRBJ1-1; TCRdb gives TRBD1 as the D gene, but with no DNA this cannot be confirmed. The sequence was obtained from a man aged 18-70 years in good health. CDR3 region: CASSYLVGTGTEAFF.